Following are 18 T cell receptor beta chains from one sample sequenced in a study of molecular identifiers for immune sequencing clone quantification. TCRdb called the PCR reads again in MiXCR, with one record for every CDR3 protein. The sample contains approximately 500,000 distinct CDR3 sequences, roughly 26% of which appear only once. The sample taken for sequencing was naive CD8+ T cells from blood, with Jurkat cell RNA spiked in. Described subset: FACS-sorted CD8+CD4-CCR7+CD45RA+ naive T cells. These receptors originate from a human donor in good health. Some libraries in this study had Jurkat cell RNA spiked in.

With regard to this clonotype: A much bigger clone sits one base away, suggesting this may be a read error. CDR3 amino acids: CSVERTLTGKLFF. In DNA, the CDR3 is TGCAGCGTTGAGCGGACCCTCACCGGGAAGCTGTTTTTT. This chain connects TRBV29-1 to TRBJ2-2, with D tentatively TRBD2 (5 bases). From germline, CDR1 is SQVTM and CDR2 ANQGSEA. The CDR3 is 13 amino acids.

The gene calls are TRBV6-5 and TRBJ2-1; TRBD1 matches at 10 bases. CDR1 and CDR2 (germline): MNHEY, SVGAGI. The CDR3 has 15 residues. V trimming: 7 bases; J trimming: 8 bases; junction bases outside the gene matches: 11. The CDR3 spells CASKNRDRGFYEQFF. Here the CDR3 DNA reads TGTGCCAGCAAAAACCGGGACAGGGGTTTCTATGAGCAGTTCTTC.

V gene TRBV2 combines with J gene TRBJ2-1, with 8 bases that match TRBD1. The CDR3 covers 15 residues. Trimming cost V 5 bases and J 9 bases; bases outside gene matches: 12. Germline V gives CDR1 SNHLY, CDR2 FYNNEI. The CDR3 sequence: CASSQAAGGMTEQFF. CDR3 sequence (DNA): TGTGCCAGCAGTCAGGCGGCAGGGGGCATGACTGAGCAGTTCTTC. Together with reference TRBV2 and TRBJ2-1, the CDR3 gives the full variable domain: EPEVTQTPSHQVTQMGQEVILRCVPISNHLYFYWYRQILGQKVEFLVSFYNNEISEKSEIFDDQFSVERPDGSNFTLKIRSTKLEDSAMYFCASSQAAGGMTEQFFGPGTRLTVL.

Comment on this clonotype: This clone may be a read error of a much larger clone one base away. This chain's CDR3 is CASSDTGALGVFF. The CDR3 nucleotides read TGTGCCAGCAGCGATACAGGGGCGTTGGGGGTATTCTTT. The chain employs TRBV5-6 and TRBJ1-1; the match to TRBD1 covers 7 bases. The length of the CDR3 is 13 residues. J was trimmed by 14 bases and V by 4 bases; bases with no gene match: 14. Germline lookup yields CDR1 SGHDT and CDR2 YYEEEE.

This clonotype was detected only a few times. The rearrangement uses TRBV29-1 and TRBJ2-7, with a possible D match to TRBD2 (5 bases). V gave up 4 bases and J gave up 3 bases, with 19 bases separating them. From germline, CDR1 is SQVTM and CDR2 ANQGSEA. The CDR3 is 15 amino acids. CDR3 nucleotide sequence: TGCAGCGTTGTCGAAAAGGAGGAACAGTTCTACGAGCAGTACTTC. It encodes CSVVEKEEQFYEQYF.

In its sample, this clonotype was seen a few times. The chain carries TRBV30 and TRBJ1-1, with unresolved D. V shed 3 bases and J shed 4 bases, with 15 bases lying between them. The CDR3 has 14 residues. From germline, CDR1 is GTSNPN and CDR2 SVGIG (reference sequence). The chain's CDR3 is CAWSGIGIGTEAFF. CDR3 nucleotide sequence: TGTGCCTGGAGCGGCATAGGGATCGGCACTGAAGCTTTCTTT.

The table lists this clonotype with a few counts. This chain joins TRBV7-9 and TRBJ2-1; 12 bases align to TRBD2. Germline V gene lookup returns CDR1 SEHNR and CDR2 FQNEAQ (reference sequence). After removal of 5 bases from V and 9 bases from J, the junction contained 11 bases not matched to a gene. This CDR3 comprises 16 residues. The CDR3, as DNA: TGTGCCAGCAGCCTCTCCCCTAGCGGGGGGGACGGTGAGCAGTTCTTC. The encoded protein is CASSLSPSGGDGEQFF.

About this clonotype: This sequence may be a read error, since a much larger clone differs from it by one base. CDR3 region: CASRHLVQETQYF. The CDR3 DNA reads as TGCGCCAGCCGCCACCTGGTCCAAGAGACCCAGTACTTC. V usage is TRBV4-1 and J usage is TRBJ2-5; no firm D call. CDR1 MGHRA and CDR2 YSYEKL come from the germline V gene. There are 13 residues in the CDR3.

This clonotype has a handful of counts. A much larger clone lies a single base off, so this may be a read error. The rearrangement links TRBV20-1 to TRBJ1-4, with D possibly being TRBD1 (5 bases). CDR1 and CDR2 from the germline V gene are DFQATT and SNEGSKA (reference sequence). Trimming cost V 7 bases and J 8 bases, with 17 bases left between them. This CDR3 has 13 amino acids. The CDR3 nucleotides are TGCAGTGTCCACGGGGGAGGTAGCGAAAAACTGTTTTTT. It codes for CSVHGGGSEKLFF.

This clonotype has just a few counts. The CDR3 DNA reads as TGTGCCAGCATTGGGTCTAGCGGGACAGGGCGAACCTACGAGCAGTACTTC. Amino acid sequence: CASIGSSGTGRTYEQYF. The rearrangement joins TRBV5-3 to TRBJ2-7; D may correspond to TRBD1 or TRBD2 (9 bases each). TRBV5-3 has ORF status, its function being uncertain. This CDR3 spans 17 amino acids. Between the trimmed V and J ends, which lost 8 bases and 2 bases, there was a span of 26 bases.

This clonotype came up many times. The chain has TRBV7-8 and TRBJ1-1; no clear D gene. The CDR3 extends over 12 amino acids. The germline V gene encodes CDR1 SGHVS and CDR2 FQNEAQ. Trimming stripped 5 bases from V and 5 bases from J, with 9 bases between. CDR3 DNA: TGTGCCAGCAGCCCAGGACGGACTGAAGCTTTCTTT. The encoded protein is CASSPGRTEAFF.

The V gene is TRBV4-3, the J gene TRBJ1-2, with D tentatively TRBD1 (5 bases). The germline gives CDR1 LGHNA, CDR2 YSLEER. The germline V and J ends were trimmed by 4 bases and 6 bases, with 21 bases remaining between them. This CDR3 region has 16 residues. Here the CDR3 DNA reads TGCGCCAGCAGCCGGAGCCGAGACAGTGGGGACGATGGCTACACCTTC. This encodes CASSRSRDSGDDGYTF.

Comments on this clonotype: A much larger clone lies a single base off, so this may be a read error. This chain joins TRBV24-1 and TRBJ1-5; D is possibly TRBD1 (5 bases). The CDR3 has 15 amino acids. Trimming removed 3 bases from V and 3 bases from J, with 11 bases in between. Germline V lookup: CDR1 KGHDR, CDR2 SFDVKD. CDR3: CATSDPRAYNQPQHF. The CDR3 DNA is TGTGCCACCAGTGATCCCAGGGCCTACAATCAGCCCCAGCATTTT.

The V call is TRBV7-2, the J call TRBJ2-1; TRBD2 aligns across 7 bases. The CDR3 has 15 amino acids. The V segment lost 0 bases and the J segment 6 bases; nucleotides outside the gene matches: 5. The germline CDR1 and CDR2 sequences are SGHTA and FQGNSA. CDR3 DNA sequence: TGTGCCAGCAGCTTAGCGCGAGGCGGGGGCAATGAGCAGTTCTTC. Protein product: CASSLARGGGNEQFF.

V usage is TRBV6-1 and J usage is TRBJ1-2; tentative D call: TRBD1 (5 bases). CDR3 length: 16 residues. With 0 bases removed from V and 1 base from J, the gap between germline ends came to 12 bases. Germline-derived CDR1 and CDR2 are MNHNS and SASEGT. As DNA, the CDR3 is TGTGCCAGCAGTGAAGCAGGCAGGGTAATTAACTATGGCTACACCTTC. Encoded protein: CASSEAGRVINYGYTF.

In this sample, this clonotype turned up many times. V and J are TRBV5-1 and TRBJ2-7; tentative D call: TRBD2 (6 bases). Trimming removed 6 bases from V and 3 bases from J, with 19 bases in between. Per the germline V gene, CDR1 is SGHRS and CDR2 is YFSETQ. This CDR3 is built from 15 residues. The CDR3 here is CASMEGETFFYEQYF. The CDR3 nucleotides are TGCGCCAGCATGGAGGGAGAAACTTTCTTCTACGAGCAGTACTTC.

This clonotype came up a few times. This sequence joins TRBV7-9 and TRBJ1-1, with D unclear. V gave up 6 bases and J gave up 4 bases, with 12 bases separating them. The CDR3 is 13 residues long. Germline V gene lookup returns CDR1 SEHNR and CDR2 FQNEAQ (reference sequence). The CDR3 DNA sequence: TGTGCCAGCAGATCAGAGGAGGGCACTGAAGCTTTCTTT. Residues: CASRSEEGTEAFF.

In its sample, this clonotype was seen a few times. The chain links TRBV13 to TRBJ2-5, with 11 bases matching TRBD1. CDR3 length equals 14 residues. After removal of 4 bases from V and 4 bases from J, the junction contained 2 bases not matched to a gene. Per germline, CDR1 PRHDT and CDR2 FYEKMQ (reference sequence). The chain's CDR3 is CASSSGTGGETQYF. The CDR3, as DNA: TGTGCCAGCAGCTCCGGGACAGGGGGAGAGACCCAGTACTTC.